The T cell receptor beta chain described here comes from a study of blood T cell repertoires in COVID-19. The protocol was immunoSEQ multiplex PCR, while the TCRdb copy is restricted to in-frame clones and leaves out a portion. The repertoire holds about 100,000 clones, with just over 90% as singletons. Germline CDR1 reads LGHDT; CDR2 reads YNNKEL (reference sequence). V lost 1 base to trimming and J lost 3 bases, with 12 bases between them. The CDR3 is 16 amino acids. The sample comprised peripheral blood. This TCR came from a woman aged 25 to 39 with acute or convalescent COVID-19. The chain has TRBV3-1 (or the pseudogene TRBV3-2) and TRBJ2-2; possibly TRBD1 for D (5 bases). CDR3 sequence reads: CASSQGWGQYTGELFF. The CDR3 DNA sequence: TGTGCCAGCAGCCAAGGGTGGGGCCAGTACACCGGGGAGCTGTTTTTT.